One T cell receptor (beta chain) is described in this entry. In germline, CDR1 is LGHNA, CDR2 YNFKEQ. This CDR3 has 16 residues. V lost 2 bases to trimming and J lost 2 bases, with 16 bases between them. These data are taken from a study of control samples from healthy donors and cancer patients. Using immunoSEQ multiplex PCR, the repertoire was profiled, and TCRdb retains in-frame clones only, with some absent. The sample shows over 100,000 clones, about 90% of them seen only once. The V and J genes are TRBV4-2 and TRBJ2-7, with D possibly being TRBD1 or TRBD2 (5 bases each). This TCR was recovered from a woman between 18 and 29 years old in good health. Material: blood. The CDR3 loop reads CASSQNTGTFPYEQYF. Written as DNA, the CDR3 is TGTGCCAGCAGCCAAAATACCGGGACCTTCCCCTACGAGCAGTACTTC.